This entry lists 27 T cell receptor beta chains sequenced from one sample in a study of molecular identifiers for immune sequencing clone quantification. Each CDR3 protein gets one entry after TCRdb re-called the PCR reads with MiXCR. Among some 100,000 distinct CDR3 sequences listed, roughly a third were seen once. Sequencing was carried out using naive CD8+ T cells from blood, with Jurkat cell RNA spiked in. Stated subset: FACS-sorted CD8+CD4-CCR7+CD45RA+ naive T cells. The source of these receptors is a human donor in good health. Some libraries in this study had Jurkat cell RNA spiked in.

A few counts support this clonotype. The junction differs from germline at one of its ends, possibly a read error. The rearrangement joins TRBV11-2 to TRBJ2-7; D may be TRBD2 (6 bases). Germline values: CDR1 SGHAT, CDR2 FQNNGV. CDR3 length: 14 amino acids. The CDR3 loop reads CASSVGGEPYEQCF. The DNA for the CDR3 is TGTGCCAGCTCCGTGGGGGGTGAACCCTACGAGCAGTGCTTC. Full variable domain (rest looked up from reference TRBV11-2 and TRBJ2-7): EAGVAQSPRYKIIEKRQSVAFWCNPISGHATLYWYQQILGQGPKLLIQFQNNGVVDDSQLPKDRFSAERLKGVDSTLKIQPAKLEDSAVYLCASSVGGEPYEQCFGPGTRLTVT.

The genes are TRBV7-6 and TRBJ2-3; D call uncertain. Per germline, CDR1 SGHVS and CDR2 FNYEAQ. The CDR3 totals 13 residues. V was pared by 3 bases and J by 4 bases, with 8 bases between. The CDR3 spells CASSLETADTQYF. Written as DNA, the CDR3 is TGTGCCAGCAGCTTGGAGACCGCAGATACGCAGTATTTT.

This chain links TRBV12-3 or TRBV12-4 with TRBJ2-5; D ambiguous. The germline V and J ends were trimmed by 2 bases and 5 bases, with 12 bases remaining between them. The CDR3 extends over 14 amino acids. The CDR3 nucleotides read TGTGCCAGCAGTTTAACGGCGGTCACTGAGACCCAGTACTTC. As protein: CASSLTAVTETQYF.

This clonotype has a handful of counts. The chain employs TRBV28 and TRBJ1-5, with D hard to call. Germline loops: CDR1 MDHEN, CDR2 SYDVKM. This CDR3 is built from 13 residues. The V end was cut by 10 bases, the J end by 6 bases, with 16 bases between. The CDR3 DNA reads as TGTGCCACTGTTGAGAGGGTGCGTCAGCCCCAGCATTTT. It translates to CATVERVRQPQHF.

This chain connects TRBV28 to TRBJ1-5; no clear D. V lost 6 bases, J lost 6 bases, and 12 bases lay in between. Germline CDR1 reads MDHEN; CDR2 reads SYDVKM. This CDR3 is 13 amino acids long. Here the CDR3 DNA reads TGTGCCAGCAGCCTCATGGCCGGTCAGCCCCAGCATTTT. It codes for CASSLMAGQPQHF.

This clonotype was detected a few times. CDR3 bases: TGCGCCAGCAGCCAAGATTTTGTGAGGGCAAGCTCCTACAATGAGCAGTTCTTC. Translation: CASSQDFVRASSYNEQFF. V and J are TRBV4-3 and TRBJ2-1; D perhaps matches TRBD2 (5 bases). The CDR3 has 18 residues. The ends were cut back, 0 bases at V and 0 bases at J, with 15 bases in the middle. Germline V gene sequence: CDR1 LGHNA, CDR2 YSLEER.

This rearrangement joins TRBV27 to TRBJ1-5; D is undetermined. Trimming pared 5 bases from V and 6 bases from J, leaving 11 bases between. The CDR3 totals 13 residues. The germline V gene encodes CDR1 MNHEY and CDR2 SMNVEV (reference sequence). The DNA of the CDR3 is TGTGCCAGCAGTGCACAGTGGGGTCAGCCCCAGCATTTT. Protein sequence: CASSAQWGQPQHF.

This clonotype appeared a single time. The chain joins TRBV20-1 to TRBJ1-4; D gene ambiguous. The CDR3 is 16 residues long. CDR1 and CDR2 (germline): DFQATT, SNEGSKA (reference sequence). V lost 6 bases, J lost 0 bases, and 17 bases lay in between. CDR3 in amino acids: CSAPKFDSPTNEKLFF. The CDR3 nucleotides read TGCAGTGCCCCTAAATTTGACTCTCCAACTAATGAAAAACTGTTTTTT.

Concerning this clonotype itself: One end of the junction fails to match germline, which may point to a read error. The chain uses TRBV5-3 and TRBJ2-3; D gene unclear. TRBV5-3 is marked as an open reading frame, function uncertain. CDR3 length equals 16 residues. The CDR3 loop is CASSSVPNPSTDTQYF. The CDR3 region has the DNA TGTGCCAGCAGCTCCGTACCTAATCCTAGCACAGATACGCAGTATTTT.

This clonotype was observed many times. The chain couples TRBV28 to TRBJ2-7; D possibly corresponds to TRBD2 (7 bases). V was trimmed by 6 bases and J by 4 bases, leaving 22 bases between them. The germline gives CDR1 MDHEN, CDR2 SYDVKM. This CDR3 region has 16 residues. CDR3 residues: CASREEGGAGPYEQYF. CDR3 DNA: TGTGCCAGCAGAGAGGAAGGGGGAGCGGGACCTTACGAGCAGTACTTC.

With respect to this clonotype: Likely a read error: the CDR3 ends without its conserved phenylalanine or tryptophan. The chain has TRBV24-1 and TRBJ2-7; 9 bases map to TRBD1. Germline V gene lookup returns CDR1 KGHDR and CDR2 SFDVKD. The CDR3 spans 15 residues. V lost 6 bases, J lost 3 bases, and 8 bases stayed unmatched. CDR3 in DNA: TGTGCCACCAGTTCGACCGGGACAGGGTACTACGAGCAGTACTAC. Amino acid sequence: CATSSTGTGYYEQYY.

Only a few counts were recorded for this clonotype. The chain joins TRBV15 to TRBJ2-5, with a weak D call TRBD1 (7 bases). In germline, CDR1 is LNHNV, CDR2 YYDKDF (reference sequence). This CDR3 has 15 residues. Trimming left V 0 bases short and J 4 bases short, with 12 bases between. The DNA for the CDR3 is TGTGCCACCAGCAGAGATACAGGGGAGGCAGAGACCCAGTACTTC. Its protein product is CATSRDTGEAETQYF. The entire variable domain, with the rest obtained from reference TRBV15 and TRBJ2-5, is as follows: DAMVIQNPRYQVTQFGKPVTLSCSQTLNHNVMYWYQQKSSQAPKLLFHYYDKDFNNEADTPDNFQSRRPNTSFCFLDIRSPGLGDTAMYLCATSRDTGEAETQYFGPGTRLLVL.

As to this clonotype: It may be a read error: a sequence one base away is much more abundant. The chain carries TRBV20-1 and TRBJ1-2; D gene uncertain. This CDR3 spans 13 amino acids. Germline CDR1 and CDR2: DFQATT and SNEGSKA (reference sequence). The CDR3 reads CGASFGRRPGYTF. The CDR3 nucleotides read TGCGGTGCTAGTTTTGGCAGACGCCCTGGCTACACCTTC.

The chain joins TRBV7-3 to TRBJ2-3, with 10 bases lining up with TRBD2. The V and J ends lost 4 bases and 0 bases, in that order; junction bases with no gene match: 4. CDR3 length: 16 amino acids. Germline CDR1 is SGHTA and CDR2 is FQGTGA. The DNA of the CDR3 is TGTGCCAGCAGCTATGGACTAGCGGCTAGCACAGATACGCAGTATTTT. Amino acid sequence: CASSYGLAASTDTQYF.

A note on this clonotype: A single base separates this from a much larger clone, so it may be a read error. The gene calls are TRBV7-9 and TRBJ1-4; D is uncertain. This CDR3 has 13 amino acids. CDR1 and CDR2 (germline): SEHNR, FQNEAQ (reference sequence). CDR3 DNA: TGTGCCAGCAGCTCCCAGGCTGGGGAAAACCTGTTTTTT. Its translation is CASSSQAGENLFF.

Many counts were recorded for this clonotype. The rearrangement links TRBV14 to TRBJ2-5; either TRBD1 or TRBD2 may fit D (6 bases each). CDR1 is SGHDN, CDR2 FVKESK, per germline. With 3 bases removed from V and 1 base from J, the gap between germline ends came to 12 bases. This CDR3 spans 15 amino acids. The CDR3 reads CASSQGWGAQETQYF. The CDR3, as DNA: TGTGCCAGCAGCCAGGGATGGGGGGCCCAAGAGACCCAGTACTTC.

The gene calls are TRBV20-1 and TRBJ1-1; a possible D gene is TRBD1 (6 bases). Germline V CDR1 and CDR2: DFQATT, SNEGSKA (reference sequence). V was clipped by 0 bases and J by 0 bases, with 14 bases between them. The CDR3 length is 16 residues. In DNA, the CDR3 is TGCAGTGCTAGAGATCCCTGGAGGGGGTTGAACACTGAAGCTTTCTTT. It encodes CSARDPWRGLNTEAFF.

This chain joins TRBV28 and TRBJ2-7, with 9 bases fitting TRBD2. The ends lost 3 bases at V and 2 bases at J; junction bases unmatched: 2. Germline CDR1 is MDHEN and CDR2 is SYDVKM. This CDR3 contains 14 residues. CDR3 bases: TGTGCCAGCAGTTTTGGCGGGAGGGCCTACGAGCAGTACTTC. Residues: CASSFGGRAYEQYF. The full variable domain, rest sourced from reference TRBV28 and TRBJ2-7, is DVKVTQSSRYLVKRTGEKVFLECVQDMDHENMFWYRQDPGLGLRLIYFSYDVKMKEKGDIPEGYSVSREKKERFSLILESASTNQTSMYLCASSFGGRAYEQYFGPGTRLTVT.

Concerning this clonotype: This may stem from a read error, because a much larger clone lies one nucleotide away. V gene TRBV15 combines with J gene TRBJ2-4; 9 bases map to TRBD2. The CDR3 covers 14 residues. Germline V gene sequence: CDR1 LNHNV, CDR2 YYDKDF (reference sequence). The chain's CDR3 is CATSGGLAKNIQHF. The CDR3 region has the DNA TGTGCCACCAGCGGGGGACTAGCCAAAAACATTCAGCACTTC.

The V call is TRBV20-1, the J call TRBJ2-2; TRBD1 matches at 7 bases. This CDR3 region has 21 residues. Germline V gene data show CDR1 as DFQATT and CDR2 as SNEGSKA (reference sequence). The trim removed 6 bases at V and 2 bases at J, leaving 27 bases unmatched. CDR3 in DNA: TGCAGTGCCCGATCTCAAAACCCCCACAAGCGAGGACAGGTTAACACCGGGGAGCTGTTTTTT. Translating it yields CSARSQNPHKRGQVNTGELFF.

This clonotype was found many times. The chain joins TRBV25-1 to TRBJ2-7; D may correspond to TRBD1 or TRBD2 (5 bases each). Trimming removed 5 bases at V and 4 bases at J, with 15 bases between. This CDR3 spans 14 amino acids. Germline CDR1 is MGHDK and CDR2 is SYGVNS. The CDR3 protein is CASSPPGPYYEQYF. Written as DNA, the CDR3 is TGTGCCAGCAGTCCGCCGGGACCATATTACGAGCAGTACTTC.

This clonotype has a single count. As the CDR3 is not closed by the conserved phenylalanine or tryptophan, this likely results from a read error. The chain carries TRBV24-1 and TRBJ2-1, with D possibly being TRBD1 (5 bases). This CDR3 region has 16 residues. Germline CDR1 is KGHDR and CDR2 is SFDVKD. This CDR3 reads CATSDPRDSSYNEQFI. The CDR3 DNA sequence: TGTGCCACTAGTGACCCCAGGGATAGCTCCTACAATGAGCAGTTCATC.

This chain uses TRBV6-5 with TRBJ2-3; unclear D gene. Germline-derived CDR1 and CDR2 are MNHEY and SVGAGI. This CDR3 has 13 amino acids. The V end was cut by 0 bases, the J end by 6 bases, with 7 bases between. The DNA for the CDR3 is TGTGCCAGCAGTTACTCGTTCTCTGATACGCAGTATTTT. This sequence encodes CASSYSFSDTQYF.

This clonotype has only a few counts. The chain couples TRBV12-3 or TRBV12-4 to TRBJ2-7; D unclear. V was cut by 7 bases and J by 2 bases, with 12 bases left in between. This CDR3 contains 13 residues. CDR3 sequence reads: CASKGSLAYEQYF. The DNA for the CDR3 is TGTGCCAGCAAAGGGTCCCTTGCCTACGAGCAGTACTTC.

V gene TRBV7-9 combines with J gene TRBJ2-3, with TRBD1 as a possible D gene (5 bases). The germline CDR1 and CDR2 sequences are SEHNR and FQNEAQ (reference sequence). The CDR3 spans 15 residues. Trimming stripped 0 bases from V and 0 bases from J, with 7 bases between. In nucleotides, the CDR3 is TGTGCCAGCAGCTTAGCCCAGGGTAGCACAGATACGCAGTATTTT. This sequence encodes CASSLAQGSTDTQYF.

The rearrangement uses TRBV14 and TRBJ2-5; D may be TRBD2 (6 bases). The germline V and J ends were trimmed by 3 bases and 3 bases, with 20 bases remaining between them. Germline CDR1 and CDR2: SGHDN and FVKESK. The CDR3 runs to 17 residues. The CDR3 region is CASSQTRLEVEKETQYF. The CDR3, as DNA: TGTGCCAGCAGCCAGACTCGACTAGAAGTTGAGAAAGAGACCCAGTACTTC.

V is TRBV28 and J is TRBJ2-2; TRBD2 is a possible D gene (6 bases). The germline CDR1 and CDR2 sequences are MDHEN and SYDVKM. This CDR3 spans 15 amino acids. The germline V and J ends were trimmed by 5 bases and 4 bases, with 14 bases remaining between them. The CDR3 bases are TGTGCCAGCAGTGCTCTAATGGGGGGCACCGGGGAGCTGTTTTTT. Residues: CASSALMGGTGELFF.